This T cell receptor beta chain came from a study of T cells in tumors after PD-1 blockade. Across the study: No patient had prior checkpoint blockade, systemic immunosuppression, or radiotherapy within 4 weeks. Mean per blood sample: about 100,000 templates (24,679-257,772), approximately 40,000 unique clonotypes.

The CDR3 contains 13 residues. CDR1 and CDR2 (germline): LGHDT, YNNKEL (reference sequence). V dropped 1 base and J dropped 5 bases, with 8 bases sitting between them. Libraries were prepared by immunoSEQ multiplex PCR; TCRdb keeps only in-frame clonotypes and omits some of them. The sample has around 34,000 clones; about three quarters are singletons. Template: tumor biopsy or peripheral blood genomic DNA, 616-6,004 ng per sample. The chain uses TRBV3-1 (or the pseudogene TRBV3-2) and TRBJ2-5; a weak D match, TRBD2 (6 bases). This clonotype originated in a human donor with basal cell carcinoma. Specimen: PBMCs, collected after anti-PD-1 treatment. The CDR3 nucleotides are TGTGCCAGCAGCCAAGTGGAGGGGGAGACCCAGTACTTC. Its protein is CASSQVEGETQYF.